What follows are 18 T cell receptor beta chains derived from one specimen sequenced in a study of T cell repertoires in cytomegalovirus infection (dated by TCRdb to the late 2010s). The treatment or condition label for this specimen denotes: in vitro stimulation with specific CMV peptide epitopes to enrich CMV-specific T cells. No antigens are known for them. Sequencing was carried out with an Illumina HiSeq 1500. The public reads were reanalyzed by TCRdb: fastp trimming at Q25, MiXCR alignment, in-frame beta chains only. Rows merge per CDR3 protein into single entries with the most common DNA and genes. The sample table lists some 270,000 distinct CDR3 sequences, less than 25% of them with a count of one. Clones ranked in the top ten supply roughly a fifth of the sample. The sequencing used cultured PBMCs, collected from culture after CMV antigen stimulation. These receptors were taken from a human donor in good health (CMV status not recorded). Some clones in this sample may be carry-over from other donors' samples.

V gene TRBV12-3 or TRBV12-4 combines with J gene TRBJ2-7; D may be TRBD1 (6 bases). The CDR3 has 16 residues. Trimming took off 3 bases at V and 6 bases at J, with 21 bases between the two ends. In DNA form, the CDR3 reads TGTGCCAGCAGTTTCCCCCCGTATCACAGGGCTTGCGAGCAGTACGTC. It is translated as CASSFPPYHRACEQYV.

In its sample, this clonotype was seen many times. The CDR3 here is CASSFNSLIQYF. CDR3 bases: TGTGCCAGCAGCTTTAATTCGTTGATTCAGTACTTC. The rearrangement links TRBV7-9 to TRBJ2-4, with unresolved D. Germline V lookup: CDR1 SEHNR, CDR2 FQNEAQ (reference sequence). CDR3 length equals 12 residues. V was clipped by 3 bases and J by 10 bases, with 10 bases between them.

The V gene is TRBV4-1, the J gene TRBJ1-4; 8 bases are shared with TRBD1. Germline CDR1 MGHRA, CDR2 YSYEKL. This CDR3 has 16 amino acids. Germline trimming cut 0 bases from V and 11 bases from J; bases unmatched to any gene: 11. CDR3 nucleotide sequence: TGCGCCAGCAGCCAAGATGGGACAGGAGCAATGAAGAAACTGTTTTTT. Amino acids: CASSQDGTGAMKKLFF.

There are a few counts of this clonotype. The chain employs TRBV29-1 and TRBJ2-3; D gene unclear. Germline V lookup: CDR1 SQVTM, CDR2 ANQGSEA. V was trimmed by 3 bases and J by 2 bases, leaving 9 bases between them. The CDR3 length is 13 residues. CDR3 region: CSVDQPYTDTQYF. Here the CDR3 DNA reads TGCAGCGTTGACCAGCCCTACACAGATACGCAGTATTTT.

This clonotype was counted at least ten times. The chain carries TRBV7-2 and TRBJ2-1; 7 bases map to TRBD2. The CDR3 extends over 19 amino acids. Looked up from germline, CDR1 is SGHTA and CDR2 is FQGNSA. V trimming: 5 bases; J trimming: 0 bases; junction bases outside the gene matches: 16. The CDR3 sequence: CASSHPRTMREYSYNEQFF. The DNA of the CDR3 is TGTGCCAGCAGCCACCCTAGGACTATGCGGGAGTACTCCTACAATGAGCAGTTCTTC.

This clonotype has a handful of counts. The chain carries TRBV12-3 or TRBV12-4 and TRBJ2-3; no clear D gene. The CDR3 has 16 amino acids. Trimming shortened V by 6 bases and J by 1 base, and 17 bases separated the two germline ends. The CDR3 here is CASSGSTTSGTDTQYF. For the CDR3, the DNA is TGTGCCAGCAGCGGTTCGACGACCTCGGGCACAGATACGCAGTATTTT.

This clonotype appeared once. This chain links TRBV4-3 with TRBJ1-1, with D possibly TRBD1 on 6 matching bases. Looked up from germline, CDR1 is LGHNA and CDR2 is YSLEER. The CDR3 has 16 amino acids. Trimming cost V 1 base and J 3 bases, with 15 bases left between them. In DNA form, the CDR3 reads TGCGCCAGCAGCCAAGGGAGGGGGATGCTGGACACTGAAGCTTTCTTT. This translates into CASSQGRGMLDTEAFF.

This clonotype was observed at least ten times. The chain couples TRBV7-9 to TRBJ1-6; no reliable D call. The germline gives CDR1 SEHNR, CDR2 FQNEAQ (reference sequence). The length of the CDR3 is 15 residues. The V end was cut by 4 bases, the J end by 1 base, with 8 bases between. The CDR3, as DNA: TGTGCCAGCAGCTCGGCGGGGTCCTATAATTCACCCCTCCACTTT. It encodes CASSSAGSYNSPLHF.

This chain joins TRBV28 and TRBJ2-3; TRBD2 agrees at 12 bases. The CDR3 has 18 amino acids. The ends lost 5 bases at V and 3 bases at J; junction bases unmatched: 12. Germline CDR1 and CDR2: MDHEN and SYDVKM. In DNA, the CDR3 is TGTGCCAGCAGTCTAGACCTCGTAACTAGCGGGAGGACAGATACGCAGTATTTT. Its protein is CASSLDLVTSGRTDTQYF.

The chain couples TRBV9 to TRBJ2-3, with D hard to call. With 4 bases removed from V and 5 bases from J, the gap between germline ends came to 11 bases. The CDR3 totals 13 residues. Germline V gene lookup returns CDR1 SGDLS and CDR2 YYNGEE. CDR3 in amino acids: CASSSHEKDTQYF. In DNA, the CDR3 is TGTGCCAGCAGCTCCCACGAAAAAGATACGCAGTATTTT.

This clonotype was observed a few times. This chain connects TRBV12-3 or TRBV12-4 to TRBJ2-3; perhaps TRBD1 as D (7 bases). V was cut by 2 bases and J by 8 bases, with 8 bases left in between. This CDR3 comprises 12 residues. CDR3 DNA sequence: TGTGCCAGCAGTTTACAGGGGGGTACGCAGTATTTT. It translates to CASSLQGGTQYF.

This clonotype was seen at least ten times. V gene TRBV12-3 or TRBV12-4 combines with J gene TRBJ1-1, with 8 nucleotides matching TRBD1. This CDR3 spans 14 amino acids. The V gene end was trimmed by 5 bases and the J gene end by 4 bases; junction bases not matched to a gene: 6. CDR3 residues: CASSPETGVTEAFF. The DNA for the CDR3 is TGTGCCAGCAGTCCGGAGACAGGGGTCACTGAAGCTTTCTTT.

The table lists this clonotype with a few counts. The chain is built from TRBV10-3 and TRBJ1-2; D call uncertain. This CDR3 contains 13 residues. Trimming cost V 6 bases and J 4 bases, with 12 bases left between them. Germline loops: CDR1 ENHRY, CDR2 SYGVKD. CDR3 amino acids: CAISLEAGYGYTF. The CDR3 DNA reads as TGTGCCATCAGCCTGGAAGCGGGCTATGGCTACACCTTC.

The chain has TRBV29-1 and TRBJ1-2; no clear D. This CDR3 has 13 amino acids. V was pared by 5 bases and J by 8 bases, with 18 bases between. Germline CDR1 is SQVTM and CDR2 is ANQGSEA. CDR3 amino acids: CSVRTRQIVGYTF. The CDR3 nucleotides read TGCAGCGTTCGGACTCGGCAGATTGTGGGCTACACCTTC. The full variable domain, its missing parts supplied by reference TRBV29-1 and TRBJ1-2, is SAVISQKPSRDICQRGTSLTIQCQVDSQVTMMFWYRQQPGQSLTLIATANQGSEATYESGFVIDKFPISRPNLTFSTLTVSNMSPEDSSIYLCSVRTRQIVGYTFGSGTRLTVV.

In this sample, this clonotype turned up many times. V is TRBV7-3 and J is TRBJ2-7; tentatively, D is TRBD1 (6 bases). The CDR3 has 14 residues. In germline, CDR1 is SGHTA, CDR2 FQGTGA. V was cut by 5 bases and J by 5 bases, with 16 bases left in between. The CDR3 protein is CASSPRGQHHEQYF. The CDR3 DNA reads TGTGCCAGCAGCCCGAGAGGACAGCACCACGAGCAGTACTTC.

This chain uses TRBV29-1 with TRBJ2-7; a possible D gene is TRBD2 (6 bases). Trimming took off 6 bases at V and 7 bases at J, with 13 bases between the two ends. The CDR3 length is 11 residues. Germline CDR1 is SQVTM and CDR2 is ANQGSEA. The CDR3 nucleotides are TGCAGCGTAACCGGGGCGGGGGAGCAGTACTTC. Translation: CSVTGAGEQYF.

This clonotype was found a few times. The chain links TRBV7-6 to TRBJ1-4; D gene uncertain. The V end lost 5 bases, the J end lost 8 bases, and 15 bases lay between the germline ends. Germline V gives CDR1 SGHVS, CDR2 FNYEAQ. This CDR3 spans 14 amino acids. The CDR3 bases are TGTGCCAGCAGCCCCGGGCCCCTCGGGGAAAAACTGTTTTTT. Protein product: CASSPGPLGEKLFF.

J is TRBJ2-3 and V is TRBV15; the D gene is possibly TRBD1 (6 bases). The CDR3 covers 14 residues. V lost 9 bases to trimming and J lost 4 bases, with 17 bases between them. From germline, CDR1 is LNHNV and CDR2 YYDKDF (reference sequence). In DNA, the CDR3 is TGTGCCACGAGTTCAGGGGACGGGCCAGATACGCAGTATTTT. It is translated as CATSSGDGPDTQYF.